This T cell receptor (beta chain) was identified in a study of CD8 T cells in Susac syndrome. Sequencing of TCR beta covered CD8+ and CD4+ T cells obtained from blood. Reverse transcription used about 0.45 to 1 ug RNA and random hexamers. TCRdb itself ran the immunoSEQ multiplex PCR reads through MiXCR, one entry per CDR3 protein. The table has roughly 200,000 distinct CDR3 sequences, approximately 96% seen once. Germline-derived CDR1 and CDR2 are SQVTM and ANQGSEA. The CDR3 loop spans 13 amino acids. V was shortened by 5 bases and J by 6 bases, with 17 bases between the two germline ends. Sequencing was done on a sample of CD4+ T cells from PBMCs. The sequence derives from a human donor with multiple sclerosis. The chain recombines TRBV29-1 with TRBJ2-7, with D perhaps TRBD1 (6 bases). In DNA, the CDR3 is TGCAGCGTTTCGACAGGTTCGGGGTCCGAGCAGTACTTC. Its translation is CSVSTGSGSEQYF.